What follows describes a single T cell receptor (beta chain). The data belong to a study of blood T cell repertoires in COVID-19. Per germline, CDR1 SGHTA and CDR2 FQGNSA. This CDR3 comprises 12 residues. Trimming took 1 base from V and 5 from J, leaving 4 bases between them. The protocol was immunoSEQ multiplex PCR, while the TCRdb copy is restricted to in-frame clones and leaves out a portion. The data show tens of thousands of clones, roughly 80% seen once. The rearrangement uses TRBV7-2 and TRBJ2-3; D ambiguous. The source is a human donor in a cohort sampled during active COVID-19. Sequencing input: peripheral blood. CDR3 nucleotides: TGTGCCAGCAGCTTAGTAGTAGATACGCAGTATTTT. Translating gives CASSLVVDTQYF.